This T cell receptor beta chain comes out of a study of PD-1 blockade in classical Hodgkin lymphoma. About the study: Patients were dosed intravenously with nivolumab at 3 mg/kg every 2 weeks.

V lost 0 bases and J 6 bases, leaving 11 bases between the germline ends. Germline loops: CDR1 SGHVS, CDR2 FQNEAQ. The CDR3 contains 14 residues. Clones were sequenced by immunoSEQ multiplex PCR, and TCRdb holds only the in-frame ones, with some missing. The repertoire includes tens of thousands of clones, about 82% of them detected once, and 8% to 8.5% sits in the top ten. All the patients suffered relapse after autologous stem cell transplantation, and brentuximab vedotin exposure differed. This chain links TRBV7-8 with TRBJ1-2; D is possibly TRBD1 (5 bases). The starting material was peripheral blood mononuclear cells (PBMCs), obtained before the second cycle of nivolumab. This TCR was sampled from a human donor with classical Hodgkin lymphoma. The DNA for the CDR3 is TGTGCCAGCAGCTTAGCGGCAGGGCAGGATGGCTACACCTTC. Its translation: CASSLAAGQDGYTF.